The 12 T cell receptor beta chains reported below all come from one sample, sequenced in a study of blood T cell repertoires in COVID-19. Assay: immunoSEQ multiplex PCR; the TCRdb copy retains only in-frame clones and omits some. The sample includes approximately 380,000 clones, 85% of them seen just once. The sample comprised peripheral blood. These receptors originate from a woman between 18 and 29 years old with acute or convalescent COVID-19.

The genes are TRBV6-5 and TRBJ1-5, with D possibly being TRBD1 (5 bases). This CDR3 region has 15 residues. Looked up from germline, CDR1 is MNHEY and CDR2 is SVGAGI. Trimming took 7 bases from V and 0 from J, leaving 13 bases between them. DNA of the CDR3: TGTGCCAGCAAACCTGGGGGGAATAGCAATCAGCCCCAGCATTTT. Amino acid sequence: CASKPGGNSNQPQHF.

The chain couples TRBV28 to TRBJ2-5, with 8 bases lining up with TRBD1. The CDR3 loop spans 14 amino acids. Germline lookup yields CDR1 MDHEN and CDR2 SYDVKM. The trim removed 7 bases at V and 2 bases at J, leaving 6 bases unmatched. The CDR3 nucleotides are TGTGCCAGCAACCTATGGGACAGGCAAGAGACCCAGTACTTC. Translated, it gives CASNLWDRQETQYF.

The V gene is TRBV15, the J gene TRBJ1-2; possibly TRBD1 for D (6 bases). V dropped 5 bases and J dropped 1 base, with 14 bases sitting between them. Germline V gene data show CDR1 as LNHNV and CDR2 as YYDKDF (reference sequence). CDR3 length: 15 amino acids. CDR3 in DNA: TGTGCCACCAGCGGCAGGGGACACCTTAACTATGGCTACACCTTC. Its translation: CATSGRGHLNYGYTF.

The chain couples TRBV13 to TRBJ1-1; D uncertain. Germline V gives CDR1 PRHDT, CDR2 FYEKMQ (reference sequence). The V and J ends lost 1 base and 1 base respectively, with 4 bases between them. The CDR3 contains 13 residues. The CDR3 is CASSLAKNTEAFF. In DNA form, the CDR3 reads TGTGCCAGCAGCTTAGCCAAGAACACTGAAGCTTTCTTT.

This sequence joins TRBV2 and TRBJ2-2; maybe TRBD1 (5 bases). The CDR3 is 14 amino acids. Germline V gives CDR1 SNHLY, CDR2 FYNNEI. The ends were cut back, 8 bases at V and 1 base at J, with 11 bases in the middle. The chain's CDR3 is CASVRVENTGELFF. The CDR3 DNA is TGTGCCAGCGTCAGGGTCGAGAACACCGGGGAGCTGTTTTTT. Filled out from reference TRBV2 and TRBJ2-2, the complete variable domain reads EPEVTQTPSHQVTQMGQEVILRCVPISNHLYFYWYRQILGQKVEFLVSFYNNEISEKSEIFDDQFSVERPDGSNFTLKIRSTKLEDSAMYFCASVRVENTGELFFGEGSRLTVL.

The rearrangement uses TRBV28 and TRBJ1-2, with TRBD1 matching over 10 bases. The trim removed 3 bases at V and 5 bases at J, leaving 9 bases unmatched. Germline values: CDR1 MDHEN, CDR2 SYDVKM. The CDR3 contains 16 residues. CDR3 region: CASSFFNLGQGYGYTF. CDR3 nucleotides: TGTGCCAGCAGTTTCTTTAATCTGGGACAGGGGTATGGCTACACCTTC.

The rearrangement uses TRBV5-1 and TRBJ1-1, with D maybe TRBD1 (6 bases). The V gene lost 4 bases and the J gene lost 3 bases, with 16 bases spanning the gap. CDR1 SGHRS and CDR2 YFSETQ come from the germline V gene. This CDR3 region has 15 residues. The CDR3 region is CASSATGRGDTEAFF. The DNA for the CDR3 is TGCGCCAGCAGCGCCACAGGGAGGGGAGACACTGAAGCTTTCTTT.

This rearrangement joins TRBV7-3 to TRBJ2-5; 9 nucleotides line up with TRBD1. The CDR3 totals 13 residues. J was trimmed by 1 base and V by 8 bases; bases with no gene match: 2. Germline V CDR1 and CDR2: SGHTA, FQGTGA. In DNA, the CDR3 is TGTGCCAGCGCACAGGGGGCCCAAGAGACCCAGTACTTC. It specifies CASAQGAQETQYF.

V is TRBV28 and J is TRBJ2-5; D gene unclear. Per the germline V gene, CDR1 is MDHEN and CDR2 is SYDVKM. This CDR3 region has 11 residues. V dropped 5 bases and J dropped 7 bases, with 8 bases sitting between them. CDR3 amino acids: CASSLRLTQYF. The CDR3, as DNA: TGTGCCAGCAGTCTACGCCTGACCCAGTACTTC. The whole variable domain, filled in from reference TRBV28 and TRBJ2-5, reads DVKVTQSSRYLVKRTGEKVFLECVQDMDHENMFWYRQDPGLGLRLIYFSYDVKMKEKGDIPEGYSVSREKKERFSLILESASTNQTSMYLCASSLRLTQYFGPGTRLLVL.

The chain carries TRBV5-6 and TRBJ2-7, with TRBD1 identical over 8 bases. The V and J ends lost 4 bases and 3 bases, in that order; junction bases with no gene match: 3. Germline V gene data show CDR1 as SGHDT and CDR2 as YYEEEE. The CDR3 length is 13 residues. CDR3 loop: CASSPTGVYEQYF. The CDR3 DNA reads TGTGCCAGCAGCCCGACAGGGGTCTACGAGCAGTACTTC.

The genes are TRBV7-9 and TRBJ2-7; D is unresolved. The ends were cut back, 5 bases at V and 7 bases at J, with 15 bases in the middle. Germline values: CDR1 SEHNR, CDR2 FQNEAQ (reference sequence). This CDR3 has 13 amino acids. CDR3 sequence: CASSPRDGPEQYF. CDR3 DNA sequence: TGTGCCAGCAGCCCCCGAGATGGGCCAGAGCAGTACTTC.

This chain uses TRBV30 with TRBJ1-2, with a tentative D call TRBD1 (6 bases). V lost 4 bases, J lost 4 bases, and 10 bases lay in between. Germline CDR1 reads GTSNPN; CDR2 reads SVGIG (reference sequence). The CDR3 totals 12 residues. This CDR3 is CAWTGASYGYTF. The CDR3 bases are TGTGCCTGGACAGGGGCTAGCTATGGCTACACCTTC.